This TCR beta chain was sequenced for a study of blood T cell repertoires in COVID-19. In the original analysis: Reference gene primer amplification gave nucleated cell count estimates. TCRdb's table, derived via immunoSEQ multiplex PCR, lists solely in-frame clones and lacks some. The V and J calls and clone size are taken from that table; D and trimming were inferred from the DNA. The data contain approximately 69,000 clones, 75% to 85% of them singletons. Trimming removed 5 bases from V and 0 bases from J, with 8 bases in between. CDR1 is MNHEY and CDR2 is SVGAGI in the germline V gene. CDR3 length equals 13 residues.

The TCR was taken from a human donor in a cohort sampled during active COVID-19. The gene calls are TRBV6-5 and TRBJ2-7, with a possible D match to TRBD1 (6 bases). Material for sequencing was peripheral blood. In nucleotides, the CDR3 is TGTGCCAGCAGTACCAGGGGCTCCTACGAGCAGTACTTC. Amino acids: CASSTRGSYEQYF.